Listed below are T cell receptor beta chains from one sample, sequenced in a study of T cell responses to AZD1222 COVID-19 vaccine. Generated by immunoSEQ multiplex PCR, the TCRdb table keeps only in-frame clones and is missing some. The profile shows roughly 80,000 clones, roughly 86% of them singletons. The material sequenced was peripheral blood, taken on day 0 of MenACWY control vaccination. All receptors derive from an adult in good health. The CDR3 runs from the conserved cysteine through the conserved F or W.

CDR3aa: CAWTTGKSNQPQHF
j_gene: TRBJ1-5
v_gene: TRBV30

CDR3aa: CASSARLGQGGLSYNEQFF
j_gene: TRBJ2-1
v_gene: TRBV5-6

CDR3aa: CASSLSIQDEQYF
j_gene: TRBJ2-7
v_gene: TRBV27

CDR3aa: CASSQDLDREAFF
j_gene: TRBJ1-1
v_gene: TRBV4-3

CDR3aa: CASSLLAGVYNEQFF
j_gene: TRBJ2-1
v_gene: TRBV5-1

CDR3aa: CASSQDPRDTQYF
j_gene: TRBJ2-5
v_gene: TRBV4-2

CDR3aa: CSADERGELFF
j_gene: TRBJ2-2
v_gene: TRBV29-1

CDR3aa: CSVASGRGQPQHF
j_gene: TRBJ1-5
v_gene: TRBV29-1

CDR3aa: CASSSPGGGRTDTQYF
j_gene: TRBJ2-3
v_gene: TRBV28

CDR3aa: CAWRQGALEKLFF
j_gene: TRBJ1-4
v_gene: TRBV30

CDR3aa: CSATQGIGYTF
j_gene: TRBJ1-2
v_gene: TRBV20-1

CDR3aa: CASSSRGQYGYTF
j_gene: TRBJ1-2
v_gene: TRBV7-2

CDR3aa: CATHSRETETQYF
j_gene: TRBJ2-5
v_gene: TRBV24-1

CDR3aa: CAISEGAVSGNTIYF
j_gene: TRBJ1-3
v_gene: TRBV10-3

CDR3aa: CASSPGNTIYF
j_gene: TRBJ1-3
v_gene: TRBV19

CDR3aa: CASSSGQGNTGELFF
j_gene: TRBJ2-2
v_gene: TRBV19

CDR3aa: CASSQWQGNTEAFF
j_gene: TRBJ1-1
v_gene: TRBV3-1/TRBV3-2

CDR3aa: CASSPGANYGYTF
j_gene: TRBJ1-2
v_gene: TRBV6-6

CDR3aa: CASSLAGANVLTF
j_gene: TRBJ2-6
v_gene: TRBV28

CDR3aa: CATDSDGTDFHEQYF
j_gene: TRBJ2-7
v_gene: TRBV4-3

CDR3aa: CASSLFGGGTDTQYF
j_gene: TRBJ2-3
v_gene: TRBV7-3

CDR3aa: CSAPKDTEAFF
j_gene: TRBJ1-1
v_gene: TRBV20-1

CDR3aa: CASRDGSTNEKLFF
j_gene: TRBJ1-4
v_gene: TRBV7-2

CDR3aa: CASTPTSGGKETQYF
j_gene: TRBJ2-5
v_gene: TRBV5-4

CDR3aa: CASSLSGLNSGVNTGELFF
j_gene: TRBJ2-2
v_gene: TRBV27

CDR3aa: CASSFLQGAGEQYF
j_gene: TRBJ2-7
v_gene: TRBV7-2

CDR3aa: CASGVGGIRTEAFF
j_gene: TRBJ1-1
v_gene: TRBV2

CDR3aa: CASSQGGGSTQYF
j_gene: TRBJ2-3
v_gene: TRBV12-3/TRBV12-4

CDR3aa: CASSNLAGAYNEQFF
j_gene: TRBJ2-1
v_gene: TRBV25-1

CDR3aa: CASSVEQFAYGYTF
j_gene: TRBJ1-2
v_gene: TRBV9

CDR3aa: CASSVASLAGGYNEQFF
j_gene: TRBJ2-1
v_gene: TRBV9

CDR3aa: CASSVGRGPNTGELFF
j_gene: TRBJ2-2
v_gene: TRBV9

CDR3aa: CASSSFSGNTGELFF
j_gene: TRBJ2-2
v_gene: TRBV7-8

CDR3aa: CASSLVPGQGEEAFF
j_gene: TRBJ1-1
v_gene: TRBV7-3

CDR3aa: CSVQMNTEAFF
j_gene: TRBJ1-1
v_gene: TRBV29-1

CDR3aa: CASSIVGQGSNEAFF
j_gene: TRBJ1-1
v_gene: TRBV19

CDR3aa: CASSAGQVYGYTF
j_gene: TRBJ1-2
v_gene: TRBV6-5

CDR3aa: CASSPDSLGETQYF
j_gene: TRBJ2-5
v_gene: TRBV28

CDR3aa: CASSLAPSGGQDTQYF
j_gene: TRBJ2-3
v_gene: TRBV5-5

CDR3aa: CASSHQAGRVADTQYF
j_gene: TRBJ2-3
v_gene: TRBV3-1/TRBV3-2

CDR3aa: CASSQDPTGGNSPLHF
j_gene: TRBJ1-6
v_gene: TRBV3-1/TRBV3-2

CDR3aa: CASSLVSGTGSEAFF
j_gene: TRBJ1-1
v_gene: TRBV11-3

CDR3aa: CASSFERGYNSPLHF
j_gene: TRBJ1-6
v_gene: TRBV2

CDR3aa: CASSDQADYGYTF
j_gene: TRBJ1-2
v_gene: TRBV2

CDR3aa: CASSFSGSGTEAFF
j_gene: TRBJ1-1
v_gene: TRBV11-3

CDR3aa: CASSIRGATNEKLFF
j_gene: TRBJ1-4
v_gene: TRBV19

CDR3aa: CASSYRQGRDYGYTF
j_gene: TRBJ1-2
v_gene: TRBV6-2/TRBV6-3

CDR3aa: CSASGTGQPGELFF
j_gene: TRBJ2-2
v_gene: TRBV20-1

CDR3aa: CASSPLGGRKLFF
j_gene: TRBJ1-4
v_gene: TRBV7-2

CDR3aa: CASSFSVVTPQETQYF
j_gene: TRBJ2-5
v_gene: TRBV5-5

CDR3aa: CASSVVSAGELFF
j_gene: TRBJ2-2
v_gene: TRBV9

CDR3aa: CASSGPRDGYEQYF
j_gene: TRBJ2-7
v_gene: TRBV2

CDR3aa: CASTRGTSGPYGNEQFF
j_gene: TRBJ2-1
v_gene: TRBV28

CDR3aa: CATSRDLAGKQPQHF
j_gene: TRBJ1-5
v_gene: TRBV15

CDR3aa: CASSFPTGGRETQYF
j_gene: TRBJ2-5
v_gene: TRBV7-9